Detailed here is one TCR beta chain. Each CDR3 protein is one row after TCRdb ran MiXCR on the 5' RACE reads. The sample includes tens of thousands of distinct CDR3 sequences, 25% to 35% seen only once; the top ten take around 56%. These data belong to a study of CD8 T cells in ankylosing spondylitis. CDR3 length: 16 amino acids. Trimming shortened V by 4 bases and J by 4 bases, and 20 bases separated the two germline ends. CDR1 SGHRS and CDR2 YFSETQ come from the germline V gene. This sequence originates from a male donor with ankylosing spondylitis or in good health (not recorded which). The chain links TRBV5-1 to TRBJ1-2, with D tentatively TRBD1 (6 bases). Sequencing was carried out using blood, either unsorted or a sorted T cell fraction (not recorded which). CDR3 DNA sequence: TGCGCCAGCAGCCATAGGACGACAGGTGACTTCTATGGCTACACCTTC. Translation gives CASSHRTTGDFYGYTF.